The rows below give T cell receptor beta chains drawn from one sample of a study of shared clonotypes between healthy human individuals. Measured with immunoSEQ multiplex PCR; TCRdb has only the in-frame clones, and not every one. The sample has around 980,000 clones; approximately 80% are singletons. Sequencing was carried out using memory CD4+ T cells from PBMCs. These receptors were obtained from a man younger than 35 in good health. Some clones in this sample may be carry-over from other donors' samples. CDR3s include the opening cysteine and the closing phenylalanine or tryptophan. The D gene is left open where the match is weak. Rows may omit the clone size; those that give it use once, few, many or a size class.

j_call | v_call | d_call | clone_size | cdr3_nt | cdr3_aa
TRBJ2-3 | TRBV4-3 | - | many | TGCGCCAGCAGCCAAACAGGAGCCAACACAGATACGCAGTATTTT | CASSQTGANTDTQYF
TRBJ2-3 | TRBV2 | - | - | TGTGCCAGCAGTGCGCGGGTGACGAGCACAGATACGCAGTATTTT | CASSARVTSTDTQYF
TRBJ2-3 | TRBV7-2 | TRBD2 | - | TGTGCCAGCAGCTTAGGAGGGGGGACTAGCGGGAGGTTAGATACGCAGTATTTT | CASSLGGGTSGRLDTQYF
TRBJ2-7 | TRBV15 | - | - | TGTGCCACCAGCAGAGGAGGGACTTTAAGGTACGAGCAGTACTTC | CATSRGGTLRYEQYF
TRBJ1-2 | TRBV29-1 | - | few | TGCAGCGTCGTGAGGGACGGGTTTGGTAATGGCTACACCTTC | CSVVRDGFGNGYTF
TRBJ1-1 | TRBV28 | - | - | TGTGCCGCCCTAGTGAACACTGAAGCTTTCTTT | CAALVNTEAFF
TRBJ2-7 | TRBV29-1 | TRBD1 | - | TGCAGCGTTCGGACAGGGGCTGTGTTCGAGCAGTACTTC | CSVRTGAVFEQYF
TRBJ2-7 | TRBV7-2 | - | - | TGTGCCAGCAGCTTGGGCCGGCACGAGCAGTACTTC | CASSLGRHEQYF
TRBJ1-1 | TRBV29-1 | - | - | TGCAGCGTTGAAGTACTCAGGGGATATGCTTTCTTT | CSVEVLRGYAFF
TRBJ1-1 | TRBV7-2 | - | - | TGTGCCAGCAGCTTAGAAGGGGGAATTACTGAAGCTTTCTTT | CASSLEGGITEAFF
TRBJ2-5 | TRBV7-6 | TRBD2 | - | TGTGCCAGCAGCGGAATGTGGCTAGCGGGGATCCAAGAGACCCAGTACTTC | CASSGMWLAGIQETQYF
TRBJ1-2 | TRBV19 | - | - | TGTGCCAGTAGTGCGGGACTTCGAGTGGAGGGCTACACCTTC | CASSAGLRVEGYTF
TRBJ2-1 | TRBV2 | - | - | TGTGCCAGCAGGAGGGACCGCAACAATGAGCAGTTCTTC | CASRRDRNNEQFF
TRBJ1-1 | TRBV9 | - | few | TGTGCCAGCAGCCACCCCCGACTGACTGAAGCTTTCTTT | CASSHPRLTEAFF
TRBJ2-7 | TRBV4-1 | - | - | TGCGCCAGCAGCCAGTTAGGGTACGAGCAGTACTTC | CASSQLGYEQYF
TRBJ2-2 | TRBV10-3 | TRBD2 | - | TGTGCCACCGGGACTAGAGAGGCCGGGGAGCTGTTTTTT | CATGTREAGELFF
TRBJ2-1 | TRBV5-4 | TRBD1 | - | TGTGCCAGCAGCACGGGGACAGGGCCCTACAATGAGCAGTTCTTC | CASSTGTGPYNEQFF
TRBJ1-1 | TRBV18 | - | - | TGTGCCAGCTCACCACCGGTGAACACTGAAGCTTTCTTT | CASSPPVNTEAFF
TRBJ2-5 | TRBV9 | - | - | TGTGCCAGCAGCCTGGGCCCCTCACAAGAGACCCAGTACTTC | CASSLGPSQETQYF
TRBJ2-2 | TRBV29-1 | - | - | TGCAGCGTTGTATTCTACACCGGGGAGCTGTTTTTT | CSVVFYTGELFF
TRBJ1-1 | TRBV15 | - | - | TGTGCCACCAGCAGACGGGGAAGAGATGAAGCTTTCTTT | CATSRRGRDEAFF
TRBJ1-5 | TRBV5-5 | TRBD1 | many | TGTGCCAGCAGCCTTACGGACAGGAATCAGCCCCAGCATTTT | CASSLTDRNQPQHF
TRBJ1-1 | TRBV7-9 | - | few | TGTGCCAGCAGCTTAGGAGTAGGGGGGGACACTGAAGCTTTCTTT | CASSLGVGGDTEAFF
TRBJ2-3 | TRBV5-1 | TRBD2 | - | TGCGCCAGCAGCTTGGGGACTAGCGGTAGAGATACGCAGTATTTT | CASSLGTSGRDTQYF
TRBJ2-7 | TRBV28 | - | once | TGTGCCAGCAAAACAGGGGGGGGATACGAGCAGTACTTC | CASKTGGGYEQYF
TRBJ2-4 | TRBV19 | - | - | TGTGCCAGTAGTATATCCGGACAGTCGAAAAACATTCAGTACTTC | CASSISGQSKNIQYF
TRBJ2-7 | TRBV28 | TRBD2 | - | TGTGCCAGCCGAAATGAAGGACTAGCGGACTACGAGCAGTACTTC | CASRNEGLADYEQYF
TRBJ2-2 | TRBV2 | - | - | TGTGCCAGCAGTGAATTCAGAGGCACCGGGGAGCTGTTTTTT | CASSEFRGTGELFF
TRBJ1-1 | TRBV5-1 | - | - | TGCGCCAGCAGCTTGGGGGGGGTCCCCACTGAGCCTGAAGCTTTCTTT | CASSLGGVPTEPEAFF
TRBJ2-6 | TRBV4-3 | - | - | TGCGCCAGCAGCTATCGGAGCTCTGGGGCCAACGTCCTGACTTTC | CASSYRSSGANVLTF
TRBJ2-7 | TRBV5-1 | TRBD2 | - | TGCGCCAGCAGCTTGGTGCCAGCGGGGGAGCAGTACTTC | CASSLVPAGEQYF
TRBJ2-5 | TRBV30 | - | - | TGTGCCTGGAGTGTTGACAGCCAAGAGACCCAGTACTTC | CAWSVDSQETQYF
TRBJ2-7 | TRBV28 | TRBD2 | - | TGTGCCAGCAGTCCTGGACTAGCGGCCTCCTACGAGCAGTACTTC | CASSPGLAASYEQYF
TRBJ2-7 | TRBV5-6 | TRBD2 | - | TGTGCCAGCAGCTTGGCGGGAGGGCTGGGCGAGCAGTACTTC | CASSLAGGLGEQYF
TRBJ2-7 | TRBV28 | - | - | TGTGCCAGCAGTTTATTTCGGGGCGAGCAGTACTTC | CASSLFRGEQYF
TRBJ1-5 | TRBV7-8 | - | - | TGTGCCAGCAGCTTAGCGCCCTGGGAGCCCCAGCATTTT | CASSLAPWEPQHF
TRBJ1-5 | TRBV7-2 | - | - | TGTGCCAGCAGCCGGGGGGGTCGGGGCAATCAGCCCCAGCATTTT | CASSRGGRGNQPQHF
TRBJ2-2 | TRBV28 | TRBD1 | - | TGTGCCAGCAGGGGACAGGGGGCGAACACCGGGGAGCTGTTTTTT | CASRGQGANTGELFF
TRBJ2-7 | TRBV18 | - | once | TGTGCCAGCTCACCAGTGGGGCCAGGAATGGACACACGCGAGCAGTACTTC | CASSPVGPGMDTREQYF
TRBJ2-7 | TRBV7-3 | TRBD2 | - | TGTGCCAGCAGCCCTGATAGCGGGAGCGCCCGCTCCTACGAGCAGTACTTC | CASSPDSGSARSYEQYF
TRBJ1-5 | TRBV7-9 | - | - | TGTGCCAGCAGCTTAGGATTTACGGGCTTGGGGGTAAAGCGGCCCCAGCATTTT | CASSLGFTGLGVKRPQHF
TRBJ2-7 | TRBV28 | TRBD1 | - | TGTGCCAGCAAATCCGGGGACAGGGGCTACGAGCAGTACTTC | CASKSGDRGYEQYF
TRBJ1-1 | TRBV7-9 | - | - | TGTGCCAGCAGCTGGGTTGGGGGGACTGAAGCTTTCTTT | CASSWVGGTEAFF
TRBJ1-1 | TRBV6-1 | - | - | TGTGCCAGCAGTCCCGTGGGGACTGAAGCTTTCTTT | CASSPVGTEAFF
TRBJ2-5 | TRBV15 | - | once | TGTGCCACCAGCAGAGATTTATACACCGAGCTCCAAGAGACCCAGTACTTC | CATSRDLYTELQETQYF
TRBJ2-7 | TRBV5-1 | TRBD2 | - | TGCGCCAGCAGCTTGGACCGGGGGGTAGGCGAGCAGTACTTC | CASSLDRGVGEQYF
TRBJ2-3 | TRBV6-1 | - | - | TGTGCCAGCAGTGAAGATTACAGTAGCACAGATACGCAGTATTTT | CASSEDYSSTDTQYF
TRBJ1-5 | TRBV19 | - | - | TGTGCCAGTAGTATAAGAGGGGGCAATCAGCCCCAGCATTTT | CASSIRGGNQPQHF
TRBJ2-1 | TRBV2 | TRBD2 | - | TGTGCCAGCACCAGGGAGGGCAATGAGCAGTTCTTC | CASTREGNEQFF
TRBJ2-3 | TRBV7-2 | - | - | TGTGCCAGCAGCTTGGGACGAACCAACACAGATACGCAGTATTTT | CASSLGRTNTDTQYF